The 20 T cell receptor beta chains presented below share a single source sample, sequenced in a study of spatial heterogeneity in lung cancer. As to time point: blood at routine non-recurrence follow-up after resection. From the 5' RACE reads, TCRdb called clonotypes with MiXCR, one entry per CDR3 protein. The sample lists over 70,000 distinct CDR3 sequences, about 9.5% seen once, with 1.9% in the top ten. The source was PBMCs, collected at follow-up. The source is a female donor with early-stage non-small cell lung cancer.

The chain has TRBV4-1 and TRBJ2-5; 8 positions match TRBD2. Germline-derived CDR1 and CDR2 are MGHRA and YSYEKL. The V and J ends lost 4 bases and 4 bases, in that order; junction bases with no gene match: 8. The CDR3 contains 15 residues. The CDR3 sequence is CASSLTAGDPETQYF. For the CDR3, the DNA is TGCGCCAGCAGCCTCACAGCGGGGGACCCAGAGACCCAGTACTTC.

This clonotype was picked up a small number of times. J is TRBJ2-3 and V is TRBV25-1; possibly TRBD2 for D (6 bases). CDR1 and CDR2 from the germline V gene are MGHDK and SYGVNS. The CDR3 has 14 amino acids. Deletions cut 3 bases from V and 3 bases from J, with 10 bases between. CDR3 DNA: TGTGCCAGCAGTGATGGAGGGATGACAGATACGCAGTATTTT. Encoded protein: CASSDGGMTDTQYF.

This clonotype was seen ten or more times. The chain joins TRBV30 to TRBJ2-1, with TRBD2 identical over 10 bases. CDR1 GTSNPN and CDR2 SVGIG come from the germline V gene (reference sequence). This CDR3 is built from 16 residues. J lost 3 bases, V lost 1 base, and 6 bases had no gene match. CDR3 protein: CAWSGASGGNYNEQFF. In nucleotides, the CDR3 is TGTGCCTGGAGTGGGGCTAGCGGGGGTAACTACAATGAGCAGTTCTTC.

In its sample, this clonotype was seen many times. The V gene is TRBV18, the J gene TRBJ2-5; D remains ambiguous. V lost 3 bases, J lost 2 bases, and 10 bases lay in between. The germline V gene has CDR1 KGHSH and CDR2 LQKENI. There are 14 residues in the CDR3. CDR3 loop: CASSPTRVQETQYF. DNA for the CDR3: TGTGCCAGCTCACCCACAAGAGTACAAGAGACCCAGTACTTC.

The sample holds many counts of this clonotype. J is TRBJ1-6 and V is TRBV7-6; 8 bases are shared with TRBD1. The CDR3 spans 16 residues. Trimming removed 5 bases from V and 0 bases from J; junction bases left unmatched: 3. The germline V gene encodes CDR1 SGHVS and CDR2 FNYEAQ. CDR3 in amino acids: CASSRTGSSYNSPLHF. The CDR3 bases are TGTGCCAGCAGCAGGACAGGGAGCTCCTATAATTCACCCCTCCACTTT. Complete variable domain (other parts from reference TRBV7-6 and TRBJ1-6): GAGVSQSPRYKVTKRGQDVALRCDPISGHVSLYWYRQALGQGPEFLTYFNYEAQQDKSGLPNDRFSAERPEGSISTLTIQRTEQRDSAMYRCASSRTGSSYNSPLHFGNGTRLTVT.

This clonotype was recorded many times. The chain has TRBV4-2 and TRBJ1-1; D is possibly TRBD1 (6 bases). Germline V gene sequence: CDR1 LGHNA, CDR2 YNFKEQ. The CDR3 spans 12 residues. V gave up 5 bases and J gave up 8 bases, with 12 bases separating them. The CDR3 DNA follows: TGTGCCAGCAGCTCAAACAGGGCCGAAGCTTTCTTT. Translation gives CASSSNRAEAFF.

The table lists this clonotype with many counts. The CDR3 is CASSLVASGRREQYF. The DNA for the CDR3 is TGCGCCAGCAGCTTGGTGGCTAGCGGGAGGCGGGAGCAGTACTTC. V and J are TRBV5-1 and TRBJ2-7; 11 bases map to TRBD2. This CDR3 spans 15 amino acids. Germline CDR1 reads SGHRS; CDR2 reads YFSETQ. V trimming: 0 bases; J trimming: 7 bases; junction bases outside the gene matches: 6.

This clonotype showed up many times. The rearrangement uses TRBV27 and TRBJ1-5; D remains ambiguous. Germline loops: CDR1 MNHEY, CDR2 SMNVEV (reference sequence). The CDR3 is 14 residues long. V lost 3 bases and J lost 6, with 12 bases in between. The CDR3 bases are TGTGCCAGCAGTTTTTTAGGGCTTAGTCAGCCCCAGCATTTT. This sequence encodes CASSFLGLSQPQHF.

This clonotype was detected only a few times. The J gene is TRBJ1-1, the V gene TRBV5-1; no reliable D call. The CDR3 is 14 amino acids. V lost 3 bases and J 4 bases, leaving 13 bases between the germline ends. Germline V gives CDR1 SGHRS, CDR2 YFSETQ. As DNA, the CDR3 is TGCGCCAGCAGCTCCGGAGTTCGGGGCACTGAAGCTTTCTTT. Translation: CASSSGVRGTEAFF.

This clonotype has only a few counts. The chain joins TRBV7-2 to TRBJ1-1; D is uncertain. Trimming stripped 5 bases from V and 7 bases from J, with 14 bases between. The germline V gene has CDR1 SGHTA and CDR2 FQGNSA. The CDR3 totals 13 residues. The CDR3 loop reads CASSREVVREAFF. The CDR3, as DNA: TGTGCCAGCAGCCGAGAGGTAGTGCGTGAAGCTTTCTTT.

The chain recombines TRBV20-1 with TRBJ2-5; 10 bases are shared with TRBD2. The CDR3 has 13 amino acids. CDR1 and CDR2 from the germline V gene are DFQATT and SNEGSKA (reference sequence). V trimming: 7 bases; J trimming: 6 bases; junction bases outside the gene matches: 8. CDR3 region: CSGGTSVRKTQYF. CDR3 sequence (DNA): TGCAGTGGCGGGACTAGCGTCCGGAAGACCCAGTACTTC.

This clonotype was recorded at least ten times. The V call is TRBV6-5, the J call TRBJ2-7, with a weak D call TRBD2 (7 bases). Germline CDR1 MNHEY, CDR2 SVGAGI. Trimming stripped 7 bases from V and 1 base from J, with 14 bases between. CDR3 length: 14 amino acids. As DNA, the CDR3 is TGTGCCAGCACCAGAGGGGGGGTTTCCTACGAGCAGTACTTC. It specifies CASTRGGVSYEQYF.

The chain employs TRBV20-1 and TRBJ2-6; D not resolved. Germline CDR1 is DFQATT and CDR2 is SNEGSKA (reference sequence). V gave up 0 bases and J gave up 1 base, with 13 bases separating them. The CDR3 is made up of 17 amino acids. CDR3 DNA: TGCAGTGCTAGAGACCCCTCGGCCGGGTCTGGGGCCAACGTCCTGACTTTC. Protein sequence: CSARDPSAGSGANVLTF.

This clonotype came up a few times. The CDR3 region has the DNA TGCGCCAGCACCAAAGGCACAGGATTACAAGGCTATGGCTACACCTTC. This encodes CASTKGTGLQGYGYTF. The gene calls are TRBV5-1 and TRBJ1-2, with D perhaps matching TRBD1 (5 bases). There are 16 residues in the CDR3. Trimming stripped 6 bases from V and 4 bases from J, with 22 bases between. Per the germline V gene, CDR1 is SGHRS and CDR2 is YFSETQ. The entire variable domain, with the rest obtained from reference TRBV5-1 and TRBJ1-2, is as follows: KAGVTQTPRYLIKTRGQQVTLSCSPISGHRSVSWYQQTPGQGLQFLFEYFSETQRNKGNFPGRFSGRQFSNSRSEMNVSTLELGDSALYLCASTKGTGLQGYGYTFGSGTRLTVV.

This clonotype occurred many times. This sequence joins TRBV7-3 and TRBJ2-2; D call uncertain. Trimming took off 5 bases at V and 6 bases at J, with 19 bases between the two ends. Germline V gene sequence: CDR1 SGHTA, CDR2 FQGTGA. The CDR3 is 16 residues long. CDR3 amino acids: CASSPSPGPPPGELFF. CDR3 nucleotide sequence: TGTGCCAGCAGCCCATCCCCCGGGCCCCCCCCCGGGGAGCTGTTTTTT.

This clonotype has more than one count but fewer than ten. The chain combines TRBV5-1 with TRBJ1-3; no clear D. Between the trimmed V and J ends, which lost 0 bases and 2 bases, there was a span of 9 bases. The CDR3 totals 15 residues. CDR1 is SGHRS, CDR2 YFSETQ, per germline. The DNA of the CDR3 is TGCGCCAGCAGCTTGGGACCCTTGGCTGGAAACACCATATATTTT. Its protein product is CASSLGPLAGNTIYF.

The table lists this clonotype with many counts. V and J are TRBV9 and TRBJ1-1, with TRBD1 as a possible D gene (5 bases). Deletions cut 3 bases from V and 0 bases from J, with 12 bases between. The length of the CDR3 is 15 residues. Germline CDR1 SGDLS, CDR2 YYNGEE. The CDR3 spells CASSESDILNTEAFF. The CDR3 DNA follows: TGTGCCAGCAGCGAATCGGACATCCTGAACACTGAAGCTTTCTTT. Full variable domain (outside the CDR3, taken from reference TRBV9 and TRBJ1-1): DSGVTQTPKHLITATGQRVTLRCSPRSGDLSVYWYQQSLDQGLQFLIQYYNGEERAKGNILERFSAQQFPDLHSELNLSSLELGDSALYFCASSESDILNTEAFFGQGTRLTVV.

This clonotype occurred a few times. V usage is TRBV12-3 or TRBV12-4 and J usage is TRBJ2-7, with D perhaps TRBD2 (6 bases). The V end was cut by 6 bases, the J end by 6 bases, with 18 bases between. The CDR3 is 14 amino acids. The CDR3 nucleotides read TGTGCCAGCAGGGCGGGGAGGAAAGGTGGCGAGCAGTACTTC. Translation: CASRAGRKGGEQYF.

Ten or more counts support this clonotype. This chain uses TRBV10-3 with TRBJ1-2; D is perhaps TRBD1 (5 bases). CDR3 length: 14 amino acids. CDR1 is ENHRY, CDR2 SYGVKD, per germline. With 2 bases removed from V and 6 bases from J, the gap between germline ends came to 13 bases. The DNA of the CDR3 is TGTGCCATCAGTGAGGAAGGGGAGCGAAATGGCTACACCTTC. It specifies CAISEEGERNGYTF.

This clonotype was picked up many times. The chain joins TRBV6-6 to TRBJ1-2, with TRBD1 identical over 7 bases. Trimming at V came to 4 bases and at J to 4 bases, leaving 3 bases not matched to a gene. The CDR3 is 13 residues long. From germline, CDR1 is MNHNY and CDR2 SVGAGI (reference sequence). CDR3 in amino acids: CASSSGGGYGYTF. In DNA, the CDR3 is TGTGCCAGCAGTTCAGGGGGGGGCTATGGCTACACCTTC.